This T cell receptor beta chain was profiled in a study of T cells in localized non-small cell lung cancer. Assay: immunoSEQ multiplex PCR; the TCRdb copy retains only in-frame clones and omits some. The data contain about 41,000 clones, about 88% of them seen just once; the ten biggest clones take up roughly 7.7%. CDR1 and CDR2 (germline): GTSNPN, SVGIG (reference sequence). The CDR3 consists of 16 residues. Trimming shortened V by 4 bases and J by 3 bases, and 18 bases separated the two germline ends. The V gene is TRBV30, the J gene TRBJ1-4; D call uncertain. This receptor was taken from a woman aged 18 to 49 with stage III lung adenocarcinoma. This specimen consisted of peripheral blood, obtained before any cancer treatment. CDR3 bases: TGTGCCTGGACCCGTCAAACTGGGCCAGCTAATGAAAAACTGTTTTTT. This codes for CAWTRQTGPANEKLFF. The variable domain in full, completed from reference TRBV30 and TRBJ1-4, reads SQTIHQWPATLVQPVGSPLSLECTVEGTSNPNLYWYRQAAGRGLQLLFYSVGIGQISSEVPQNLSASRPQDRQFILSSKKLLLSDSGFYLCAWTRQTGPANEKLFFGSGTQLSVL.